The sequence of this TCR beta chain was determined in a study of blood T cell repertoires in COVID-19. On the study more broadly: Donors in the United States, Italy and Spain gave samples during acute or convalescent COVID-19.

The CDR3 totals 15 residues. Looked up from germline, CDR1 is SGHTA and CDR2 is FQGNSA. Unmatched junction bases numbered 9, after V lost 8 bases and J lost 4 bases. TCRdb keeps only in-frame clones here, not all; method: immunoSEQ multiplex PCR. The data show roughly 80,000 clones, roughly four fifths seen once. This chain links TRBV7-2 with TRBJ2-2; TRBD2 aligns across 8 bases. This receptor was identified in a man in his 70s with active or convalescent COVID-19. The sequenced material came from peripheral blood. The CDR3 protein is CASGFRGGGTGELFF. DNA of the CDR3: TGTGCCAGCGGTTTTCGGGGGGGCGGCACCGGGGAGCTGTTTTTT.